These 25 T cell receptor beta chains share one sample of origin, sequenced in a study of blood T cell repertoires in COVID-19 (dated by TCRdb to about 2020). Library prep was done by the immunoSEQ multiplex PCR assay. Imported from immuneACCESS, the table was reduced by TCRdb to in-frame sequences with V and J called. These copies leave out some clones; in studies compared against another copy, an unresolved V gene accounts for under half, and the cause of the remainder is not known. A total of roughly 140,000 clones appear in this sample, 85% to 90% of them only once. Approximately 1.2% of the sample comes from the top ten. Source material: PBMCs or T cells enriched from blood (not recorded which). These TCRs come from a young woman with acute COVID-19.

The chain is built from TRBV20-1 and TRBJ2-1; 8 bases agree with TRBD2. Germline values: CDR1 DFQATT, CDR2 SNEGSKA (reference sequence). Losses at the gene ends were 5 bases for V and 15 bases for J; bases not matched to a gene: 9. CDR3 length equals 11 residues. CDR3 loop: CSASGTSFWFF. As DNA, the CDR3 is TGCAGTGCTTCAGGGACTAGTTTTTGGTTCTTC.

V is TRBV27 and J is TRBJ2-1, with D perhaps matching TRBD2 (6 bases). Per germline, CDR1 MNHEY and CDR2 SMNVEV (reference sequence). CDR3 length: 15 amino acids. The V end lost 2 bases, the J end lost 2 bases, and 10 bases lay between the germline ends. The CDR3 is CASSLTGVPYNEQFF. In nucleotides, the CDR3 is TGTGCCAGCAGTTTAACGGGAGTGCCCTACAATGAGCAGTTCTTC.

The V call is TRBV27, the J call TRBJ2-2; D is perhaps TRBD1 (6 bases). The germline V gene encodes CDR1 MNHEY and CDR2 SMNVEV (reference sequence). V lost 2 bases to trimming and J lost 4 bases, with 14 bases between them. The CDR3 has 16 residues. Here the CDR3 DNA reads TGTGCCAGCAGTTTAACAACAGGGTTTGGCACCGGGGAGCTGTTTTTT. Protein product: CASSLTTGFGTGELFF.

This clone appeared a few times. The V and J genes are TRBV30 and TRBJ2-3, with 7 positions matching TRBD1. CDR1 and CDR2 from the germline V gene are GTSNPN and SVGIG (reference sequence). Trimming took 4 bases from V and 5 from J; bases not matched to a gene: 9. The CDR3 sequence is 14 residues long. The DNA of the CDR3 is TGTGCCTGGAACAGGGGCCGGGTGGAAGATACGCAGTATTTT. The encoded protein is CAWNRGRVEDTQYF. Looking up the rest from reference TRBV30 and TRBJ2-3 gives the full variable domain: SQTIHQWPATLVQPVGSPLSLECTVEGTSNPNLYWYRQAAGRGLQLLFYSVGIGQISSEVPQNLSASRPQDRQFILSSKKLLLSDSGFYLCAWNRGRVEDTQYFGPGTRLTVL.

This clone was observed at least ten times. CDR3 residues: CASSSDRVGNQPQHF. DNA of the CDR3: TGTGCCAGCAGCTCAGACAGGGTGGGCAATCAGCCCCAGCATTTT. V gene TRBV7-9 combines with J gene TRBJ1-5, with 7 bases lining up with TRBD1. There are 15 residues in the CDR3. The germline V gene encodes CDR1 SEHNR and CDR2 FQNEAQ (reference sequence). The V gene end was trimmed by 4 bases and the J gene end by 2 bases; junction bases not matched to a gene: 5.

V and J are TRBV7-2 and TRBJ2-1, with 10 positions matching TRBD2. This CDR3 has 15 amino acids. Germline V gene lookup returns CDR1 SGHTA and CDR2 FQGNSA. Germline trimming cut 5 bases from V and 8 bases from J; bases unmatched to any gene: 9. Written as DNA, the CDR3 is TGTGCCAGCAGCCTACTAAGCGGGAGGGCCCATGAGCAGTTCTTC. Translating it yields CASSLLSGRAHEQFF.

The V call is TRBV5-1, the J call TRBJ2-1; TRBD2 agrees at 7 bases. The V segment lost 0 bases and the J segment 7 bases; nucleotides outside the gene matches: 7. In germline, CDR1 is SGHRS, CDR2 YFSETQ. This CDR3 region has 15 residues. This CDR3 reads CASSLAGRAENEQFF. The CDR3 coding sequence is TGCGCCAGCAGCTTGGCGGGGAGGGCCGAGAATGAGCAGTTCTTC.

V is TRBV20-1 and J is TRBJ2-3; TRBD1 might be the D (6 bases). CDR1 is DFQATT, CDR2 SNEGSKA, per germline (reference sequence). This CDR3 spans 18 amino acids. Trimming left V 3 bases short and J 2 bases short, with 24 bases between. The CDR3 DNA follows: TGCAGTGCTAGTCGGGGATTCTCAGGGGTGTCTGCCACAGATACGCAGTATTTT. This sequence encodes CSASRGFSGVSATDTQYF.

The rearrangement joins TRBV19 to TRBJ1-2; no definite D call. Germline assignment: CDR1 LNHDA and CDR2 SQIVND (reference sequence). V was shortened by 6 bases and J by 0 bases, with 11 bases between the two germline ends. The CDR3 length is 14 residues. CDR3 coding DNA: TGTGCCAGTAGGTCCGGTCCAACTAACTATGGCTACACCTTC. Amino acid sequence: CASRSGPTNYGYTF.

The chain uses TRBV27 and TRBJ1-1; D uncertain. The CDR3 consists of 13 residues. The V end was cut by 6 bases, the J end by 1 base, with 9 bases between. In germline, CDR1 is MNHEY, CDR2 SMNVEV (reference sequence). The CDR3 spells CASREEGNTEAFF. CDR3 sequence (DNA): TGTGCCAGCAGGGAAGAGGGGAACACTGAAGCTTTCTTT.

This rearrangement joins TRBV18 to TRBJ1-3; 7 bases line up with TRBD1. The germline CDR1 and CDR2 sequences are KGHSH and LQKENI. This CDR3 contains 14 residues. With 5 bases clipped from V and 4 bases from J, the junction kept 5 bases outside the gene matches. DNA for the CDR3: TGTGCCAGCTCAACAGGGGTCGCCGGAAACACCATATATTTT. Translation gives CASSTGVAGNTIYF. The complete variable domain, with remaining parts taken from reference TRBV18 and TRBJ1-3, reads NAGVMQNPRHLVRRRGQEARLRCSPMKGHSHVYWYRQLPEEGLKFMVYLQKENIIDESGMPKERFSAEFPKEGPSILRIQQVVRGDSAAYFCASSTGVAGNTIYFGEGSWLTVV.

This clone was counted a few times. V gene TRBV28 combines with J gene TRBJ2-7; 10 bases align to TRBD2. This CDR3 spans 14 amino acids. Germline V gene sequence: CDR1 MDHEN, CDR2 SYDVKM. After removal of 7 bases from V and 5 bases from J, the junction contained 8 bases not matched to a gene. This CDR3 is CASIPSGSVNEQYF. Written as DNA, the CDR3 is TGTGCCAGCATCCCTAGCGGGAGTGTGAACGAGCAGTACTTC.

The chain links TRBV5-1 to TRBJ1-4; tentatively, D is TRBD1 (5 bases). V was cut by 8 bases and J by 8 bases, with 16 bases left in between. The germline V gene has CDR1 SGHRS and CDR2 YFSETQ. This CDR3 contains 13 residues. The chain's CDR3 is CASAGTTGEKLFF. Here the CDR3 DNA reads TGCGCCAGTGCCGGGACTACGGGCGAAAAACTGTTTTTT.

The CDR3 nucleotides read TGTGCCAGCAGTGATGACAGGCTTGGCAATCAGCCCCAGCATTTT. Its translation is CASSDDRLGNQPQHF. This chain joins TRBV2 and TRBJ1-5; D may be TRBD1 (6 bases). This CDR3 is 15 amino acids long. Germline-derived CDR1 and CDR2 are SNHLY and FYNNEI. V was trimmed by 3 bases and J by 2 bases, leaving 11 bases between them.

J is TRBJ1-2 and V is TRBV4-3, with D possibly being TRBD1 (6 bases). Between the trimmed V and J ends, which lost 0 bases and 4 bases, there was a span of 21 bases. The CDR3 spans 18 residues. Germline V CDR1 and CDR2: LGHNA, YSLEER. The CDR3 DNA reads TGCGCCAGCAGCCAAGATAGGGTGGACAGCGACCACTTCTATGGCTACACCTTC. It codes for CASSQDRVDSDHFYGYTF.

The table lists this clone with a count of one. The chain recombines TRBV19 with TRBJ1-6; TRBD1 matches at 9 bases. The V segment lost 5 bases and the J segment 9 bases; nucleotides outside the gene matches: 2. The CDR3 is 13 amino acids. Germline V gene lookup returns CDR1 LNHDA and CDR2 SQIVND (reference sequence). The CDR3 loop is CASSPGQGSPLHF. For the CDR3, the DNA is TGTGCCAGTAGTCCGGGACAGGGTTCACCCCTCCACTTT.

The chain is built from TRBV5-6 and TRBJ2-1; 7 positions match TRBD1. The CDR3 has 16 amino acids. J lost 3 bases, V lost 4 bases, and 10 bases had no gene match. Germline V gene data show CDR1 as SGHDT and CDR2 as YYEEEE. The CDR3 DNA reads as TGTGCCAGCAGCGGGGCTGGGACAGAGTACTACAATGAGCAGTTCTTC. Its translation: CASSGAGTEYYNEQFF.

In its sample, this clone was seen once. This chain joins TRBV9 and TRBJ1-3; D unresolved. Germline CDR1 is SGDLS and CDR2 is YYNGEE. The CDR3 has 15 amino acids. The V gene lost 3 bases and the J gene lost 0 bases, with 10 bases spanning the gap. DNA of the CDR3: TGTGCCAGCAGCGGCACGGCGGCCTCTGGAAACACCATATATTTT. As protein: CASSGTAASGNTIYF.

V gene TRBV19 combines with J gene TRBJ2-2; D is perhaps TRBD1 (5 bases). V was trimmed by 4 bases and J by 7 bases, leaving 10 bases between them. This CDR3 has 13 residues. Looked up from germline, CDR1 is LNHDA and CDR2 is SQIVND (reference sequence). The CDR3 coding sequence is TGTGCCAGTAGTACACAGGTTCGCGGGGAGCTGTTTTTT. Translation gives CASSTQVRGELFF. Full variable domain (missing parts from reference TRBV19 and TRBJ2-2): DGGITQSPKYLFRKEGQNVTLSCEQNLNHDAMYWYRQDPGQGLRLIYYSQIVNDFQKGDIAEGYSVSREKKESFPLTVTSAQKNPTAFYLCASSTQVRGELFFGEGSRLTVL.

The chain couples TRBV6-5 to TRBJ2-7; D possibly corresponds to TRBD1 (6 bases). This CDR3 region has 15 residues. V lost 7 bases and J lost 0, with 16 bases in between. The germline CDR1 and CDR2 sequences are MNHEY and SVGAGI. The CDR3 sequence is CASKIQGLSSYEQYF. The CDR3 nucleotides read TGTGCCAGCAAAATACAGGGATTGAGCTCCTACGAGCAGTACTTC.

The chain carries TRBV24-1 and TRBJ1-2, with TRBD1 matching over 8 bases. The CDR3 has 14 amino acids. J was trimmed by 2 bases and V by 9 bases; bases with no gene match: 7. Germline-derived CDR1 and CDR2 are KGHDR and SFDVKD. CDR3 sequence (DNA): TGTGCCACCCGGGAGGCAGGGGGCAACTATGGCTACACCTTC. Amino acid sequence: CATREAGGNYGYTF.

This chain uses TRBV12-3 or TRBV12-4 with TRBJ2-5, with TRBD2 matching over 8 bases. CDR3 length: 13 residues. The V gene end was trimmed by 4 bases and the J gene end by 7 bases; junction bases not matched to a gene: 5. CDR3 residues: CASSSQAGVTQYF. CDR3 DNA sequence: TGTGCCAGCAGTTCCCAAGCGGGAGTGACCCAGTACTTC.

This clone was seen more than once but under ten times. V is TRBV3-1 (or the pseudogene TRBV3-2) and J is TRBJ2-1; 15 nucleotides line up with TRBD2. This CDR3 has 15 amino acids. Trimming cost V 3 bases and J 10 bases; bases outside gene matches: 4. Germline CDR1 and CDR2: LGHDT and YNNKEL (reference sequence). The CDR3 coding sequence is TGTGCCAGCAGCCAGGGGACTAGCGGGAGGCGGGAGCAGTTCTTC. Its protein is CASSQGTSGRREQFF.

This chain joins TRBV6-2 or TRBV6-3 and TRBJ2-3; 8 bases are shared with TRBD2. CDR1 is MNHEY, CDR2 SVGEGT, per germline. This CDR3 has 16 residues. The V and J ends lost 0 bases and 6 bases, in that order; junction bases with no gene match: 8. In nucleotides, the CDR3 is TGTGCCAGCAGTTACTCGTTGACTAGCGTCCTTGATACGCAGTATTTT. Translating it yields CASSYSLTSVLDTQYF.

The rearrangement joins TRBV7-8 to TRBJ2-7; D is possibly TRBD1 (6 bases). Trimming pared 5 bases from V and 3 bases from J, leaving 14 bases between. This CDR3 contains 14 residues. From germline, CDR1 is SGHVS and CDR2 FQNEAQ. CDR3 loop: CASSQGNEIYEQYF. The CDR3, as DNA: TGTGCCAGCAGCCAGGGGAATGAAATCTACGAGCAGTACTTC.